This T cell receptor beta chain was observed in a study of T cells after yellow fever vaccination. In the study overall: The SMART-Seq v4 Ultra Low Input method served to prepare the low-cell-number fractions.

There are many counts of this clonotype. What it binds is unknown. The CDR3 runs to 15 residues. Germline CDR1 and CDR2: SGHTA and FQGNSA. The V gene lost 3 bases and the J gene lost 3 bases, with 12 bases spanning the gap. Overall study findings and caveats: High-abundance clonotypes from the bulk population could contaminate FACS-sorted repertoires. Reappearance after the booster was observed for most primary-vaccination clones (more than 95% CD4, about 86% CD8).

TCRdb recomputed calls from the 5' RACE reads with MiXCR, one row per CDR3 protein. The table lists some 110,000 distinct CDR3 sequences, 6% to 8% of them singletons. This receptor was taken from a man aged 18 to 29 who received the YFV17D yellow fever vaccine. This chain links TRBV7-2 with TRBJ2-1; D not certain. Sequenced material: CD4+ T cells sorted from PBMCs, taken about 10 days after the first yellow fever vaccination. As DNA, the CDR3 is TGTGCCAGCAGCTTCAGTCAGTTCGTCTACAATGAGCAGTTCTTC. It is translated as CASSFSQFVYNEQFF.